This is a list of T cell receptor beta chains from one sample in a study of T-cell reconstitution after alpha-beta-depleted transplantation in children. TCRdb processed the PCR reads anew with MiXCR; each CDR3 protein has one entry. The sample lists 45,000 to 55,000 distinct CDR3 sequences, around 5.9% occurring once. This material consisted of PBMCs, mostly from graft donor cells, taken 60 days after TCRalphabeta/CD19-depleted stem cell transplant. The origin of the receptors is a female patient aged 2-10 years who had a stem cell transplant for aplastic anemia, so the T cells may come from the graft donor. Both conserved end residues are part of each CDR3. D genes are given only for firm matches. Where a row states a size, it is once, few, many or the class of an expanded clone; other rows omit it.

d_call	clone_size	v_call	j_call	cdr3_aa	cdr3_nt
-	many	TRBV7-6	TRBJ2-6	CASSFASGAGANVLTF	TGTGCCAGCAGCTTCGCATCGGGGGCTGGGGCCAACGTCCTGACTTTC
-	many	TRBV20-1	TRBJ1-6	CSARLVGTGTF	-
-	many	TRBV5-1	TRBJ2-3	CASSLRATTDTQYF	TGCGCCAGCAGCTTGAGGGCGACCACAGATACGCAGTATTTT
TRBD1	-	TRBV3-1	TRBJ1-1	CASSPMFPGQITEAFF	TGTGCCAGCAGCCCCATGTTCCCGGGACAGATCACTGAAGCTTTCTTT
TRBD1	few	TRBV11-2	TRBJ2-2	CASSSKGTDGELFF	TGTGCCAGCAGCTCAAAGGGGACAGACGGGGAGCTGTTTTTT
TRBD2	many	TRBV29-1	TRBJ2-3	CSARLAGGEDTQYF	TGCAGCGCCCGCCTAGCGGGAGGGGAAGATACGCAGTATTTT
-	many	TRBV20-1	TRBJ1-2	CSASVYDANYGYTF	TGCAGTGCTAGTGTTTACGACGCTAACTATGGCTACACCTTC
TRBD2	-	TRBV2	TRBJ2-3	CASSTSGKSTDTQYF	TGTGCCAGCAGTACTAGCGGGAAAAGCACAGATACGCAGTATTTT
-	few	TRBV27	TRBJ2-2	CASGGLNTGELFF	TGTGCCAGCGGGGGGTTGAACACCGGGGAGCTGTTTTTT
-	many	TRBV4-2	TRBJ2-5	CASSQDLNGHWETQYF	TGTGCCAGCAGCCAAGATCTCAACGGGCATTGGGAGACCCAGTACTTC
-	many	TRBV12-3/TRBV12-4	TRBJ1-1	CASSLHRNTEAFF	TGTGCCAGCAGTTTACACCGCAACACTGAAGCTTTCTTT
-	-	TRBV28	TRBJ1-2	CAIETGPGGYTF	TGTGCCATCGAGACAGGTCCTGGAGGCTACACCTTC
-	-	TRBV7-3	TRBJ2-5	CASSPRTEETQYF	TGTGCCAGCAGCCCTCGGACTGAAGAGACCCAGTACTTC
TRBD2	many	TRBV3-1	TRBJ2-1	CASSQGGIAGKFF	TGTGCCAGCAGCCAAGGGGGTATAGCGGGAAAGTTCTTC
-	many	TRBV3-1	TRBJ2-7	CASSQENYEQYF	TGTGCCAGCAGCCAAGAAAACTACGAGCAGTACTTC
TRBD1	many	TRBV5-1	TRBJ1-1	CASSPRTGAMNTEAFF	TGCGCCAGCAGCCCTAGGACAGGGGCCATGAACACTGAAGCTTTCTTT
-	many	TRBV12-3/TRBV12-4	TRBJ1-1	CASSFPHTVHTEAFF	TGTGCCAGCAGTTTTCCACACACAGTCCACACTGAAGCTTTCTTT
-	few	TRBV27	TRBJ2-2	CASSLGGPINTGELFF	TGTGCCAGCAGTTTGGGGGGGCCTATAAACACCGGGGAGCTGTTTTTT
-	many	TRBV5-1	TRBJ2-7	CASSSRLDSGSPREQYF	TGCGCCAGCAGCTCCCGACTAGATAGCGGAAGTCCGCGTGAGCAGTACTTC
-	few	TRBV11-2	TRBJ1-5	CASSFIRSNQPQHF	TGTGCCAGCAGCTTCATTCGGAGCAATCAGCCCCAGCATTTT
-	many	TRBV5-1	TRBJ1-1	CASSFLGGGREAFF	TGCGCCAGCAGCTTCTTGGGGGGGGGCAGAGAAGCTTTCTTT
TRBD2	few	TRBV3-1	TRBJ2-1	CASSQGLAGGNEQFF	TGTGCCAGCAGCCAGGGACTAGCGGGGGGGAATGAGCAGTTCTTC
-	many	TRBV7-9	TRBJ2-3	CASSLLLQVDNTQYF	TGTGCCAGCAGCTTATTACTCCAGGTGGACAATACGCAGTATTTT
-	many	TRBV29-1	TRBJ2-1	CSSLALRTYNEQFF	TGCAGCTCTCTAGCGCTCAGAACTTACAATGAGCAGTTCTTC
TRBD1	many	TRBV4-3	TRBJ1-2	CASSQGGQGMVDGYTF	TGCGCCAGCAGCCAAGGGGGACAGGGTATGGTGGATGGCTACACCTTC
-	-	TRBV19	TRBJ2-5	CASSPNRGKGETQYF	TGTGCCAGTAGTCCCAACCGGGGAAAGGGAGAGACCCAGTACTTC
TRBD1	many	TRBV6-6	TRBJ2-3	CASRGTGRTTDTQYF	TGTGCCAGCAGGGGGACAGGGCGGACCACAGATACGCAGTATTTT
-	many	TRBV15	TRBJ1-5	CATSRATGSIDQPQHF	TGTGCCACCAGCAGAGCCACAGGGAGTATTGATCAGCCCCAGCATTTT
-	many	TRBV9	TRBJ2-7	CASSLFPTYEQYF	TGTGCCAGCAGCCTCTTCCCCACCTACGAGCAGTACTTC
TRBD2	few	TRBV18	TRBJ2-3	CASRRGGLADTQYF	TGTGCCAGCCGACGCGGGGGGTTGGCAGATACGCAGTATTTT
-	many	TRBV5-5	TRBJ1-5	CASSLAGISNQPQHF	TGTGCCAGCAGCTTGGCCGGGATTAGCAATCAGCCCCAGCATTTT
TRBD1	many	TRBV12-3/TRBV12-4	TRBJ1-4	CASRLGQGGEKLFF	TGTGCCAGCAGGCTCGGACAGGGAGGAGAAAAACTGTTTTTT
-	-	TRBV16	TRBJ1-2	CASSQMGAGGNHGYTF	TGTGCCAGCAGCCAAATGGGGGCCGGGGGCAACCATGGCTACACCTTC
-	many	TRBV6-2/TRBV6-3	TRBJ2-7	CATLPTRGEQYF	TGTGCCACCCTCCCGACTAGAGGTGAGCAGTACTTC
-	many	TRBV5-6	TRBJ2-4	CASSPLRVAKNIQYF	TGTGCCAGCAGCCCGCTCCGGGTAGCCAAAAACATTCAGTACTTC
TRBD2	many	TRBV20-1	TRBJ2-3	CSARDRLAGDLVDTQYF	TGCAGTGCTAGAGATCGACTAGCGGGGGATCTTGTAGATACGCAGTATTTT
-	many	TRBV7-2	TRBJ2-5	CASSLGGGGETQYF	TGTGCCAGCAGCTTGGGAGGGGGAGGAGAGACCCAGTACTTC
TRBD2	many	TRBV10-3	TRBJ2-1	CAISRTSGRAYEQFF	TGTGCCATCAGCAGGACTAGCGGGAGGGCCTATGAGCAGTTCTTC
-	many	TRBV29-1	TRBJ1-1	CSVVPPGGTEAFF	TGCAGCGTTGTCCCCCCGGGAGGAACTGAAGCTTTCTTT
TRBD1	few	TRBV20-1	TRBJ1-6	CSAPGQADNSPLHF	TGCAGTGCTCCCGGACAGGCCGATAATTCACCCCTCCACTTT
-	many	TRBV11-2	TRBJ2-5	CASSLDLRETQYF	TGTGCCAGCAGCTTAGATCTGAGGGAGACCCAGTACTTC
-	many	TRBV20-1	TRBJ1-5	CSTAGIWGGRNQPQHF	TGCAGTACGGCCGGGATTTGGGGGGGACGCAATCAGCCCCAGCATTTT
TRBD2	-	TRBV2	TRBJ2-5	CASRASGAIQETQYF	TGTGCCAGCAGAGCTAGCGGAGCCATACAAGAGACCCAGTACTTC
-	many	TRBV5-1	TRBJ2-2	CASSFPDTGELFF	TGCGCCAGCAGCTTCCCGGACACCGGGGAGCTGTTTTTT
TRBD2	many	TRBV20-1	TRBJ2-1	CSATRGGNEQFF	TGCAGTGCTACGCGGGGGGGCAATGAGCAGTTCTTC
-	many	TRBV7-6	TRBJ2-5	CASSSQETQYF	TGTGCCAGCAGCTCACAAGAGACCCAGTACTTC
TRBD2	many	TRBV7-3	TRBJ2-3	CASSRTSGSTDTQYF	TGTGCCAGCAGCCGGACTAGCGGGAGTACAGATACGCAGTATTTT
-	many	TRBV28	TRBJ1-2	CASSLAGVSGLSYTF	TGTGCCAGCAGTTTAGCAGGGGTCAGCGGCTTGAGCTACACCTTC
TRBD1	medium-sized	TRBV12-3/TRBV12-4	TRBJ2-1	CASSSDRGPYNEQFF	TGTGCCAGCAGTTCGGACAGGGGACCCTACAATGAGCAGTTCTTC
-	few	TRBV2	TRBJ2-3	CASSGVHGLDTQYF	TGTGCCAGCAGTGGCGTCCACGGGTTAGATACGCAGTATTTT
-	many	TRBV20-1	TRBJ1-4	CSASDEKLFF	TGCAGTGCTAGTGATGAAAAACTGTTTTTT
-	many	TRBV5-1	TRBJ2-1	CASSLDALGYNEQFF	TGCGCCAGCAGCTTGGACGCCCTCGGCTACAATGAGCAGTTCTTC
-	many	TRBV20-1	TRBJ1-4	CSATFDEKLFF	TGCAGTGCTACATTCGACGAAAAACTGTTTTTT
TRBD2	few	TRBV5-1	TRBJ2-2	CASSPGGAGVGTGELFF	TGCGCCAGCAGCCCTGGAGGAGCGGGAGTTGGCACCGGGGAGCTGTTTTTT
TRBD2	many	TRBV12-3/TRBV12-4	TRBJ2-1	CASTPSLAGDREQFF	TGTGCCAGCACCCCTTCGTTAGCGGGAGACCGAGAGCAGTTCTTC
-	many	TRBV7-2	TRBJ2-5	CASSMRDRWFVETQYF	TGTGCCAGCAGCATGCGGGACAGATGGTTCGTAGAGACCCAGTACTTC
-	many	TRBV7-9	TRBJ2-3	CASSITHTQYF	TGTGCCAGCAGCATAACCCATACGCAGTATTTT